Described below is a single TCR beta chain sequence and its context. It has no known antigen specificity. Within one base of it there is no much larger clone, and no base qualities were kept. The sample is drawn from a study of long-term antiretroviral therapy in people with HIV (dated by TCRdb to between 2022 and 2023). Regarding the research as a whole: The earliest samples were collected about a decade before the 2015 WHO recommendation for immediate ART, when ART was typically delayed until CD4 counts fell. About 35% of the 30 participants with HIV were female. A total of roughly 200 cryopreserved PBMC samples came from 25 to 35 adults with confirmed HIV infection and were collected serially over a mean of roughly six years (range 1-12). A retrospective serial study tested whether changes in peripheral blood TRB repertoire composition and diversity were associated with ART initiation and durable HIV suppression. No cross-contamination during QIAcube processing turned up in test extractions that ran a monoclonal T-cell line alongside around 32 polyclonal samples. The paper's findings and limits, for the study overall: Expanded TRB clones identified before ART initiation dominated the repertoire across all time points, though the dominance fluctuated and decreased in many PLHIV after ART. Because pre-ART samples had limited cell numbers, unsorted PBMC were profiled rather than sorted CD4+ and CD8+ T cells. The samples were dated from 2004 to 2017, and the ART regimens that were used may be less effective than current ART regimens. Owing to limited PBMC availability, only the TCR beta chain was sequenced, without alpha chain pairing. No data were available on ART adherence, viral resistance or therapy changes, limiting inferences about post-ART repertoire changes. Starting ART was linked to a significant rise in TRB diversity, yet even with long-term ART the diversity remained significantly lower than in transplant donor controls. HIV repertoires had narrower CDR3 length ranges than controls, and the network structure suggested an antigen-experienced repertoire that shifted only slightly toward naive after ART.

To be included, a participant needed at least one PBMC sample from before ART initiation plus at least two post-ART samples. Treatment was received in the United States of America by all participants with HIV. Before DNA extraction, cryopreserved samples of about 0.95-11 million PBMC were thawed and then washed. At the time of the earliest PBMC sample, participants with HIV were aged between roughly 20 and 55 years. Each participant contributed PBMC samples from 1-4 timepoints before ART initiation and 2-8 timepoints after ART initiation, with a median of 7 samples. Serial HIV viral load, CD4+ T-cell count, ART history and demographic data were obtained for every participant. Using a Qiagen kit on a QIAcube, genomic DNA was extracted from unsorted PBMC, with samples processed in batches of 12. The germline V gene encodes CDR1 LNHNV and CDR2 YYDKDF (reference sequence). CDR3 length: 14 amino acids, cysteine to phenylalanine. Only the CDR3 DNA is retained, 42 bases long and in frame from the first base. Germline trimming amounts to 6 bases on V and 1 base on J, with 6 as the count of junction bases outside the gene matches.

The immunoSEQ hsTCRB v3.0 assay was used at survey level resolution for TRB variable region sequencing. A depth of about 35,000-55,000 T-cell genomes per sample was targeted for TRB sequencing. An Illumina MiSeq with a v3 150-cycle kit was used to sequence the pooled TRB libraries. On the study's bioinformatics: Repertoire analysis was performed in R inside a reproducible Nextflow workflow that covered QC, data transformation and analysis. LymphoSeq2, an R package for exploring AIRR-Seq data, was used to implement the custom analyses. A handful of samples that yielded fewer than 5000 total TRB sequences were excluded, so that some 190 HIV repertoires were analyzed. Among the roughly 190 retained HIV repertoires, about 59 were collected before ART initiation and roughly 130 were collected after ART initiation. Repertoires were downsampled to 5000 TRB nucleotide sequences, and summary statistics were averaged over 100 downsampling iterations. Only TRB sequences with CDR3 regions of at least seven amino acids were retained for analysis. A Shannon entropy-derived clonality score and the Gini coefficient were used to measure diversity. Repertoire networks linked the top 5000 CDR3 amino acid sequences whenever two sequences differed by an edit distance of one. For TRB CDR3 amino acid sequences, GLIPH2 was used to predict antigen specificity groups and MHC restriction. To flag known CMV, EBV, HIV or tissue antigen associations, CDR3 amino acid sequences were matched against VDJdb and McPAS-TCR. Pre-ART, post-ART and control groups were compared with Wilcoxon signed-rank tests and Holm-Bonferroni correction. TCRdb took this table from immuneACCESS and kept in-frame rearrangements with V and J called. Such tables lack part of the clones; where checked against another copy, unresolved V genes explain under half of the gap, and the rest is unexplained. V, J and clone size are those of that table, while D and trimming were read from the DNA. Within this sample are approximately 24,000 clones, with around 95% of them counted one time only. The ten largest clonotypes hold less than 2.5% of the sample.

This receptor was identified in a woman in her 50s with HIV. The rearrangement joined TRBV15 to TRBJ2-7, and TRBD1 matches 7 of the central bases. Sequenced material: unsorted PBMCs, taken less than 5 years after starting antiretroviral therapy. The nucleotide sequence is given as TGTGCCACCAGAGCGACAGGGAAGTCCTACGAGCAGTACTTC. Its amino acids are CATRATGKSYEQYF.